This T cell receptor (beta chain) is from a study of T cell repertoires in ileal Crohn's disease. About the research overall: The M0 sample came from the inflamed ileal portion of the resected specimen.

Using immunoSEQ multiplex PCR, the repertoire was profiled, and TCRdb retains in-frame clones only, with some absent. The sample includes about 8,000 clones, 75% to 85% seen only once; the top ten take 11%. The V end lost 2 bases, the J end lost 1 base, and 12 bases lay between the germline ends. Germline V lookup: CDR1 SGHTA, CDR2 FQGNSA. This CDR3 spans 16 amino acids. Time point of the sample: inflamed ileum from the surgical specimen. Study-wide findings and caveats: Endoscopic recurrence occurred in every patient whose clonality exceeded 26.8%. Clonal expansions were more frequent in active smokers than non-smokers at surgery.

About this clone: The antigen is unknown.

The clonotype was recovered from an adult with Crohn's disease. The sample taken for sequencing was ileal tissue. The chain uses TRBV7-2 and TRBJ1-3, with D unclear. The CDR3 sequence: CASSLRLTSSGNTIYF. CDR3 DNA: TGTGCCAGCAGCTTACGGCTTACAAGTTCTGGAAACACCATATATTTT.